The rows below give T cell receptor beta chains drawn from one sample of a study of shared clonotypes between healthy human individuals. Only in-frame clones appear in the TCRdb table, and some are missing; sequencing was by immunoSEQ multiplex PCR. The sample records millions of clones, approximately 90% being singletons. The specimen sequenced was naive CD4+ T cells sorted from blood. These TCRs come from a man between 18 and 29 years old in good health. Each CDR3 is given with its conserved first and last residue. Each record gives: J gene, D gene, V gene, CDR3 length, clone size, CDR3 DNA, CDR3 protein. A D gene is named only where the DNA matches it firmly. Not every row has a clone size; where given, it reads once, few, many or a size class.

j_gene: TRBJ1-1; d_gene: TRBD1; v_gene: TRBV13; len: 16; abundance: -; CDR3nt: TGTGCCAGCAGTATGGGACAGGGGATCCCGGTCACTGAAGCTTTCTTT; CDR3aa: CASSMGQGIPVTEAFF
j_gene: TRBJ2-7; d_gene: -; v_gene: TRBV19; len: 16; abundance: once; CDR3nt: TGTGCCAGTAGTCCGGAGCCCATCGGGGTTTCCTACGAGCAGTACTTC; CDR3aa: CASSPEPIGVSYEQYF
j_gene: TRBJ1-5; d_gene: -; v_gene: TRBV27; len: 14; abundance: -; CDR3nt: TGTGCCAGCAGTTGGGGGGTTAGCAATCAGCCCCAGCATTTT; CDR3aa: CASSWGVSNQPQHF
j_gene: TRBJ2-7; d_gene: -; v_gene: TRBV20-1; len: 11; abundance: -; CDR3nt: TGCAGTGGGGTTGGTTCCTACGAGCAGTACTTC; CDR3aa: CSGVGSYEQYF
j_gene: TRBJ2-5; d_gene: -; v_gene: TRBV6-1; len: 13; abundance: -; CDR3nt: TGTGCCAGCAACTCCGGGACGGGAGAGACCCAGTACTTC; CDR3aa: CASNSGTGETQYF
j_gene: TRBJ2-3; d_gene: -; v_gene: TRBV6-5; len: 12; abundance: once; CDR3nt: TGTGCCAGCAGTTTTGGTCCAGATACGCAGTATTTT; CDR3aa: CASSFGPDTQYF
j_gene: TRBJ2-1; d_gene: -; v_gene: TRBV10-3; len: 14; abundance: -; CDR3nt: TGTGCCATCAGTGGAGGAGGGCGGGTAGCGGAGCAGTTCTTC; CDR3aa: CAISGGGRVAEQFF
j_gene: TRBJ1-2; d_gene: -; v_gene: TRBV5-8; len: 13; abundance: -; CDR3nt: TGTGCCAGCAGCTATACTGTGGCCGGTGGCTACACCTTC; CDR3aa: CASSYTVAGGYTF
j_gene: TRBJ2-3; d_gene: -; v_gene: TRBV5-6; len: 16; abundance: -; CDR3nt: TGTGCCAGCAGCTTGGAGATCGTACGTTCAGCAGATACGCAGTATTTT; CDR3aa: CASSLEIVRSADTQYF
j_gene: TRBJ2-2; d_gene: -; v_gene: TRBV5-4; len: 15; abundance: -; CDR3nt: TGTGCCAGCAGCCTAATGGGCACGAACACCGGGGAGCTGTTTTTT; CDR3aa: CASSLMGTNTGELFF
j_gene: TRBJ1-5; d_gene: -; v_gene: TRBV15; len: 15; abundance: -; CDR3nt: TGTGCCACCAGCAGAGGGGGCGAACAAAATCAGCCCCAGCATTTT; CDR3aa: CATSRGGEQNQPQHF
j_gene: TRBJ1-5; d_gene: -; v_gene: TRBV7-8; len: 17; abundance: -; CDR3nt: TGTGCCAGCAGCTCCCCAGGGAGGGGAAATAGCAATCAGCCCCAGCATTTT; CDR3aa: CASSSPGRGNSNQPQHF
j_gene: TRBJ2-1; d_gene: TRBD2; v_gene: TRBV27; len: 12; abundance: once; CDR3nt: TGTGCCAGCAGGGGGACTAGCGGGATGTGGTTCTTC; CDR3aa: CASRGTSGMWFF
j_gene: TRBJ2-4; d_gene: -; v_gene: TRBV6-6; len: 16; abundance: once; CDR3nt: TGTGCCAGCAGTTACTCAGACCGGGGGCGCAAAAACATTCAGTACTTC; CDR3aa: CASSYSDRGRKNIQYF
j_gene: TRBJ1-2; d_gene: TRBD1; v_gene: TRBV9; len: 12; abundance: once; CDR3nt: TGTGCCAGCAGCAGGACAGGCTATGGCTACACCTTC; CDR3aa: CASSRTGYGYTF
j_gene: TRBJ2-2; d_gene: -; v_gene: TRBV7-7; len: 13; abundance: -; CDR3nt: TGTGCTAGCAGCTTAGGCAGCACCGGGGAGCTGTTTTTT; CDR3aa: CASSLGSTGELFF
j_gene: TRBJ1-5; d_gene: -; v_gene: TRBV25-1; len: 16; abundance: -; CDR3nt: TGTGCCAGCAGTGAGGGGGGGGTTCTAGGGATTCAGCCCCAGCATTTT; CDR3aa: CASSEGGVLGIQPQHF
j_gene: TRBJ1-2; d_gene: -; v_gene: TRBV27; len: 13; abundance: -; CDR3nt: TGTGCCAGCAGTTGGCGGATTAACTATGGCTACACCTTC; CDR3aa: CASSWRINYGYTF
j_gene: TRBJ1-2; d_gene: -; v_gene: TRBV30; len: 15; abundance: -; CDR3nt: TGTGCCTGGAATAGAGGGAAGGTATCCGGCTATGGCTACACCTTC; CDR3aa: CAWNRGKVSGYGYTF
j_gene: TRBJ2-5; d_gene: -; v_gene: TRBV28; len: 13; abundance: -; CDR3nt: TGTGCCAGCACAGGACAGTTCCAAGAGACCCAGTACTTC; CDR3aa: CASTGQFQETQYF
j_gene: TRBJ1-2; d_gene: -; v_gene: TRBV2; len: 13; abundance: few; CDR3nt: TGTGCCAGCAGTGAGGGCAGGAACTATGGCTACACCTTC; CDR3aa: CASSEGRNYGYTF
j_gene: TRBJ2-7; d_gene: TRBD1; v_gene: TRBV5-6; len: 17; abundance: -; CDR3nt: TGTGCCAGCAGCCCACTTCACCCAGGACAGGGGAACCACGAGCAGTACTTC; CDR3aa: CASSPLHPGQGNHEQYF
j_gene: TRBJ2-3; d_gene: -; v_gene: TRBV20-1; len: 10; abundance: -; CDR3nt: TGCAGTGCCCGATCCGATACGCAGTATTTT; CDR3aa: CSARSDTQYF
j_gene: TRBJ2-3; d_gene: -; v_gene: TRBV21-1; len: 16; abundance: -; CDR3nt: TGTGCCAGCAGCAAAGATCCGGCGGCGGTCAGGGATACGCAGTATTTT; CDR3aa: CASSKDPAAVRDTQYF
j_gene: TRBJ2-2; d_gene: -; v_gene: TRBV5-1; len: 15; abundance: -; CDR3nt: TGCGCCAGCAGCTTGGACGGGGGAGGAACCGGGGAGCTGTTTTTT; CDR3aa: CASSLDGGGTGELFF
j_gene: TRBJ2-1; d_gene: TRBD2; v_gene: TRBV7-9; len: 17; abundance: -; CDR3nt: TGTGCCAGCAGCTTATCGGCGAGTAGCGGGGCCTACAATGAGCAGTTCTTC; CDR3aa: CASSLSASSGAYNEQFF
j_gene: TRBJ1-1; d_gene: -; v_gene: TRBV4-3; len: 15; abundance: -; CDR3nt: TGCGCCAGCAGCCAAGAAGGCCGGGGGGAGACTGAAGCTTTCTTT; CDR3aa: CASSQEGRGETEAFF
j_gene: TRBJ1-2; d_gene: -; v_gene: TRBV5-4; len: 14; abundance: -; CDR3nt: TGTGCCAGCAGCTTGCACCCGGGCACCTATGGCTACACCTTC; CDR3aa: CASSLHPGTYGYTF
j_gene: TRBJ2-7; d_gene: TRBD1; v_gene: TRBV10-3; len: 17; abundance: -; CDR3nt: TGTGCCATCAGTGAGTCTACGTGGGGACAGGCTCCGGGGGAGCAGTACTTC; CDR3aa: CAISESTWGQAPGEQYF
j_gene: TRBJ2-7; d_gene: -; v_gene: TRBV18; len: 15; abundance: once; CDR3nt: TGTGCCAGCTCACCATTGACGGGGGCTTCCTACGAGCAGTACTTC; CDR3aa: CASSPLTGASYEQYF
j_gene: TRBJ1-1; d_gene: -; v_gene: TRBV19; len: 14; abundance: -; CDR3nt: TGTGCCAGTAGTATAGGGGAGGTGGGCACTGAAGCTTTCTTT; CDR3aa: CASSIGEVGTEAFF
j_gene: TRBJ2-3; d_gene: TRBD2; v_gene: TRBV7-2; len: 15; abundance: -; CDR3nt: TGTGCCAGCAGCTCATTAGCGGGAAAGACAGATACGCAGTATTTT; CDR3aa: CASSSLAGKTDTQYF
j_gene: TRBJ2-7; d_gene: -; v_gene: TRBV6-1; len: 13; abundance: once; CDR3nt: TGTGCCAGCAGTCAACAGGGAAACTACGAGCAGTACTTC; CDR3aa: CASSQQGNYEQYF
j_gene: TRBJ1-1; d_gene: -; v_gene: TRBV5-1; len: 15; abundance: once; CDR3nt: TGCGCCAGCAGCTCCAACAGCCTACTGAACACTGAAGCTTTCTTT; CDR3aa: CASSSNSLLNTEAFF
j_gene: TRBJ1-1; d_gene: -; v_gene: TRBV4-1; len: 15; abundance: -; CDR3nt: TGCGCCAGCAGCCAAGGAAGGGGGAAGGTCACTGAAGCTTTCTTT; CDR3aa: CASSQGRGKVTEAFF
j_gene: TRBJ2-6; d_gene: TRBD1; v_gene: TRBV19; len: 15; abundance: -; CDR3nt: TGTGCCAGTAGTCCAGGACAGGCTGGGGCCAACGTCCTGACTTTC; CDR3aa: CASSPGQAGANVLTF
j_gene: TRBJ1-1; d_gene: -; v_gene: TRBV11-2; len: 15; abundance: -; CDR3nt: TGTGCCAGCAGAAGGGTGGGGGGAATGAACACTGAAGCTTTCTTT; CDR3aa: CASRRVGGMNTEAFF
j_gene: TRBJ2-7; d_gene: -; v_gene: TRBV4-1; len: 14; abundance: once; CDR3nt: TGCGCCAGCAGCCTACGCACAGGACCCTACGAGCAGTACTTC; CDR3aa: CASSLRTGPYEQYF
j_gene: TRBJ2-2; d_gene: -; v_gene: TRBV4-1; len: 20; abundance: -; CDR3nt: TGCGCCAGCAGCCAAGATAGGGACACCGCTAAAAAGACGAACACCGGGGAGCTGTTTTTT; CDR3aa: CASSQDRDTAKKTNTGELFF
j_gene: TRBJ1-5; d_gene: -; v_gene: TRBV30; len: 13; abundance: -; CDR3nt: TGTGCCTGGAGTGAACAGGGCAATCAGCCCCAGCATTTT; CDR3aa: CAWSEQGNQPQHF
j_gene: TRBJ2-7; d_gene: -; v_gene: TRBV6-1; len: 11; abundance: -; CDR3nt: TGTGCCAGCAGTGAGGGGTACGAGCAGTACTTC; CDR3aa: CASSEGYEQYF
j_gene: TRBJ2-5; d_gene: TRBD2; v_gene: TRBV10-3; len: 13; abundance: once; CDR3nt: TGTGCCATCAGTGAGGCGGGAGCGGAGACCCAGTACTTC; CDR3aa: CAISEAGAETQYF
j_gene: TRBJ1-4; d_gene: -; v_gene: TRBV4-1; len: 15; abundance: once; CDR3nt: TGCGCCAGCAGCCAAGGAGGGGATATTAATGAAAAACTGTTTTTT; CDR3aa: CASSQGGDINEKLFF
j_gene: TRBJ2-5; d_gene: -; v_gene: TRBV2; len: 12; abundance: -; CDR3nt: TGTGCCAGCACTAGCGAACAAGAGACCCAGTACTTC; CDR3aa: CASTSEQETQYF
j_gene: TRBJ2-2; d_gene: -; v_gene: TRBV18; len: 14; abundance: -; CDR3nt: TGTGCCAGCTCCCCAGGTCTGGGGGCCGGGGAGCTGTTTTTT; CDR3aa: CASSPGLGAGELFF
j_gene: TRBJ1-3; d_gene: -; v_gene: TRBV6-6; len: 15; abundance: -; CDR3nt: TGTGCCAGCAGTTACACAGCGAGCTCTGGAAACACCATATATTTT; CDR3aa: CASSYTASSGNTIYF
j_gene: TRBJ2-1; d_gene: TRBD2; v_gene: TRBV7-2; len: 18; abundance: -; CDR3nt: TGTGCCAGCAGCTTAGCGGGACTAGCGGGAGGGCATTACAATGAGCAGTTCTTC; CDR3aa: CASSLAGLAGGHYNEQFF